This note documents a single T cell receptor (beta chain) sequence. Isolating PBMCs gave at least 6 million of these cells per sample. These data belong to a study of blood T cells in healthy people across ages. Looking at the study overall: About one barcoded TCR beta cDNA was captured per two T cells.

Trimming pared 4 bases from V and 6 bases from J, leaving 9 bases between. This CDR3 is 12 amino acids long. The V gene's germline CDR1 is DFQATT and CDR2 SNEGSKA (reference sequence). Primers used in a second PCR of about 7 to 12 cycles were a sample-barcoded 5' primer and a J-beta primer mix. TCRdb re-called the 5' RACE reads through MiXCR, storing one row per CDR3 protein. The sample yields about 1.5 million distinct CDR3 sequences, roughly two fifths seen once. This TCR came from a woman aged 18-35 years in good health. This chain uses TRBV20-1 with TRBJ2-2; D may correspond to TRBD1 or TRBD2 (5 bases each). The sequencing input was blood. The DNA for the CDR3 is TGCAGTGCTATCCAGGGAGCCGGGGAGCTGTTTTTT. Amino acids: CSAIQGAGELFF.